This T cell receptor beta chain was found in a study of CD8+ T cells in alopecia areata. Findings and limits, study-wide: Elevated clonality characterized lesional scalp relative to normal scalp, particularly in alopecia totalis/universalis.

Extracted RNA was reverse transcribed, and the resulting cDNA served as sequencing template. Assay used: immunoSEQ multiplex PCR; TCRdb lists only in-frame clones, some missing. The sample lists more than 7,000 clones, almost 65% occurring once. To note about this clone: Its antigen is unidentified.

Trimming pared 5 bases from V and 8 bases from J, leaving 10 bases between. The V gene's germline CDR1 is SGHRS and CDR2 YFSETQ. This CDR3 is 11 amino acids long. Sample treatment: oral pan-JAK inhibitor, 5-10 mg twice daily. Punch biopsies of lesional scalp, plus peripheral blood, were taken from alopecia areata patients. The rearrangement links TRBV5-1 to TRBJ1-1, with a weak D call TRBD1 (5 bases). This TCR derives from a human donor with alopecia areata. Sample: skin, taken at week 4, from a patient treated with tofacitinib. The CDR3 sequence: CASRQGKEAFF. CDR3 nucleotide sequence: TGCGCCAGCAGGCAGGGTAAAGAAGCTTTCTTT.